This T cell receptor (beta chain) originates from a study of T cell repertoires in cytomegalovirus infection. After removal of 3 bases from V and 2 bases from J, the junction contained 7 bases not matched to a gene. CDR3 size: 16 residues. This clonotype showed up many times. Its antigen is unknown. Each CDR3 protein is one row after TCRdb ran MiXCR on the reads. The data hold 310,000 or so distinct CDR3 sequences, with 20% to 25% observed a single time. Sequencing was performed on cultured PBMCs, taken from culture after CMV antigen stimulation. This chain links TRBV12-3 or TRBV12-4 with TRBJ2-1; 7 nucleotides match TRBD2. This clonotype originated in a human donor in good health (CMV status not recorded). Some clones in this sample may be carry-over from other donors' samples. The CDR3 protein is CASSFGGSGTYNEQFF. As DNA, the CDR3 is TGTGCCAGCAGTTTTGGCGGGAGTGGAACCTACAATGAGCAGTTCTTC.